The 13 T cell receptor beta chains listed next were all sequenced from one sample in a study of graft-versus-host responses after intestinal transplantation (dated by TCRdb to about 2021). Library preparation employed the immunoSEQ multiplex PCR assay. Sourced from immuneACCESS, this table was stored by TCRdb with only in-frame sequences that have V and J called. A share of the clones is absent; for the studies checked, an unresolved V gene accounts for under half, and the remainder has no known explanation. The sample has roughly 17,000 clones on record, about 89% of them singletons. The ten largest clones add up to 51% of the sample. The sample was bone marrow, taken about 130 days after transplant. These receptors were obtained from a human patient who received an intestinal transplant, so some T cells may come from the graft donor.

The genes are TRBV11-2 and TRBJ2-5, with TRBD2 identical over 10 bases. The V gene end was trimmed by 8 bases and the J gene end by 4 bases; junction bases not matched to a gene: 4. The length of the CDR3 is 13 residues. Per germline, CDR1 SGHAT and CDR2 FQNNGV. In DNA, the CDR3 is TGTGCCAGCGGGAGACTAGCGGGAGAGACCCAGTACTTC. It specifies CASGRLAGETQYF.

Written as DNA, the CDR3 is TGTGCCAGCAGCCAACAGGGAAACTATGGCTACACCTTC. Encoded protein: CASSQQGNYGYTF. The chain links TRBV14 to TRBJ1-2, with D perhaps matching TRBD1 (5 bases). V lost 2 bases to trimming and J lost 2 bases, with 6 bases between them. Germline V gene data show CDR1 as SGHDN and CDR2 as FVKESK. The CDR3 extends over 13 amino acids.

The gene calls are TRBV9 and TRBJ2-1; D remains ambiguous. This CDR3 comprises 11 residues. The V gene lost 3 bases and the J gene lost 11 bases, with 9 bases spanning the gap. The germline V gene encodes CDR1 SGDLS and CDR2 YYNGEE. This chain's CDR3 is CASSAGPQQFF. In DNA, the CDR3 is TGTGCCAGCAGCGCGGGCCCCCAGCAGTTCTTC.

This chain links TRBV2 with TRBJ1-3, with D hard to call. Trimming cost V 5 bases and J 2 bases, with 10 bases left between them. CDR1 and CDR2 from the germline V gene are SNHLY and FYNNEI. The CDR3 covers 14 residues. CDR3 sequence (DNA): TGTGCCAGCAGTACCCAGGTCGCTGGAAACACCATATATTTT. Encoded protein: CASSTQVAGNTIYF.

V is TRBV2 and J is TRBJ1-2; 8 positions match TRBD1. Germline lookup yields CDR1 SNHLY and CDR2 FYNNEI. The CDR3 loop spans 13 amino acids. V was pared by 6 bases and J by 6 bases, with 6 bases of the junction left unmatched. CDR3 amino acids: CASSLGQGDGYTF. Written as DNA, the CDR3 is TGTGCCAGCAGCCTCGGACAGGGCGATGGCTACACCTTC.

V and J are TRBV16 and TRBJ2-1, with TRBD2 matching 11 bases. Germline V CDR1 and CDR2: KGHSY, FQNENV. V lost 4 bases, J lost 6 bases, and 8 bases stayed unmatched. The CDR3 is 16 amino acids. CDR3 sequence: CASSLLAGGPPNEQFF. The CDR3 DNA reads as TGTGCCAGCAGCCTCTTAGCGGGAGGGCCTCCCAATGAGCAGTTCTTC.

V gene TRBV18 combines with J gene TRBJ2-3; 12 nucleotides align to TRBD2. The germline V gene encodes CDR1 KGHSH and CDR2 LQKENI. V was clipped by 0 bases and J by 3 bases; unmatched bases: 7. The CDR3 has 18 residues. The CDR3: CASSPPGTSGPITDTQYF. CDR3 bases: TGTGCCAGCTCACCACCGGGGACTAGCGGGCCAATAACAGATACGCAGTATTTT. Complete variable domain (other parts from reference TRBV18 and TRBJ2-3): NAGVMQNPRHLVRRRGQEARLRCSPMKGHSHVYWYRQLPEEGLKFMVYLQKENIIDESGMPKERFSAEFPKEGPSILRIQQVVRGDSAAYFCASSPPGTSGPITDTQYFGPGTRLTVL.

The chain links TRBV11-2 to TRBJ2-3; a possible D gene is TRBD1 (5 bases). Trimming pared 2 bases from V and 6 bases from J, leaving 15 bases between. The CDR3 is 15 residues long. Germline-derived CDR1 and CDR2 are SGHAT and FQNNGV. The CDR3 loop is CASSLRTRPGDTQYF. The CDR3, as DNA: TGTGCCAGCAGCTTAAGGACACGACCCGGGGATACGCAGTATTTT.

This rearrangement joins TRBV5-6 to TRBJ2-1, with D tentatively TRBD1 (7 bases). Trimming removed 3 bases from V and 2 bases from J, with 9 bases in between. Germline V CDR1 and CDR2: SGHDT, YYEEEE. The CDR3 contains 14 residues. This CDR3 reads CASSWRGPYNEQFF. As DNA, the CDR3 is TGTGCCAGCAGCTGGAGGGGGCCCTACAATGAGCAGTTCTTC.

This chain joins TRBV4-2 and TRBJ2-3; TRBD2 matches 12 bases. The CDR3 consists of 19 residues. Germline V gene data show CDR1 as LGHNA and CDR2 as YNFKEQ. The J segment lost 5 bases and the V segment lost 0 bases, leaving 12 bases of the junction unmatched. CDR3 DNA: TGTGCCAGCAGCCAAGATAAAGGCCTAGCGGGAGGGCCTGAAGATACGCAGTATTTT. Amino acids: CASSQDKGLAGGPEDTQYF.

The chain employs TRBV11-2 and TRBJ2-7, with 14 bases that match TRBD2. Trimming removed 4 bases from V and 5 bases from J; junction bases left unmatched: 13. The CDR3 consists of 18 residues. Germline assignment: CDR1 SGHAT and CDR2 FQNNGV. The CDR3 spells CASSSTRGTSGSGHEQYF. CDR3 DNA: TGTGCCAGCAGCTCGACCCGGGGGACTAGCGGGAGTGGCCACGAGCAGTACTTC.

The chain uses TRBV7-9 and TRBJ2-5; 9 bases agree with TRBD1. Per the germline V gene, CDR1 is SEHNR and CDR2 is FQNEAQ (reference sequence). After removal of 5 bases from V and 1 base from J, the junction contained 8 bases not matched to a gene. This CDR3 contains 16 residues. CDR3 nucleotides: TGTGCCAGCAGCCTGTCTGACAGGGGGACCCAAGAGACCCAGTACTTC. This encodes CASSLSDRGTQETQYF.

The chain couples TRBV6-6 to TRBJ2-5; D call uncertain. V gave up 7 bases and J gave up 3 bases, with 18 bases separating them. The CDR3 spans 15 residues. Germline V CDR1 and CDR2: MNHNY, SVGAGI (reference sequence). CDR3 bases: TGTGCCAGCAATCCATTGGGCGACGGAAAAGAGACCCAGTACTTC. It yields the protein CASNPLGDGKETQYF.